The 14 T cell receptor beta chains given below trace back to one sample, sequenced in a study of Ad26.COV2.S vaccination and SARS-CoV-2 variants (dated by TCRdb to about 2021). What this sample's treatment or condition label stands for: some 20 received Ad26.COV2.S at low or high dose, single or two shots; 5 received placebo; per-sample allocation not given. For vaccine and placebo recipients, repertoires were sequenced using samples collected on day 63 after the first injection. Libraries were prepared through the immunoSEQ multiplex PCR assay. The source is immuneACCESS, and TCRdb retained only in-frame sequences with V and J called. Part of the clones is not carried over; for the studies checked, unresolved V genes explain less than half of this, and the remainder is unexplained. The sample profile shows 380,000 or so clones; roughly 90% of them were found once. The top ten hold 6.4% of the sample.

Sequences were derived from peripheral blood, sampled in a trial of Ad26.COV2.S vaccine versus placebo. The receptor set was obtained from a person aged 18 to 59 who received the Ad26.COV2.S COVID-19 vaccine or a placebo.

The chain combines TRBV18 with TRBJ1-3, with 8 bases that match TRBD1. V dropped 3 bases and J dropped 6; count of bases not matched to a gene: 7. Germline CDR1 and CDR2: KGHSH and LQKENI. This CDR3 comprises 15 residues. DNA of the CDR3: TGTGCCAGCTCACCCTACCAGGGACAGGAAAACACCATATATTTT. The encoded protein is CASSPYQGQENTIYF.

The chain has TRBV27 and TRBJ2-7, with 8 bases matching TRBD1. Germline CDR1 reads MNHEY; CDR2 reads SMNVEV (reference sequence). The CDR3 has 13 residues. Trimming removed 7 bases from V and 5 bases from J; junction bases left unmatched: 7. The CDR3 DNA reads TGTGCCAGCACCTCAGGGGGCAGGAACGAGCAGTACTTC. Amino acid sequence: CASTSGGRNEQYF.

The V gene is TRBV6-5, the J gene TRBJ1-6, with D possibly matching TRBD1 (5 bases). V lost 6 bases and J lost 11, with 20 bases in between. The CDR3 spans 15 residues. Looked up from germline, CDR1 is MNHEY and CDR2 is SVGAGI. CDR3 DNA sequence: TGTGCCAGCAGCCAAGGGACGGGTGTTGGGACACCCCTCCACTTT. Its protein is CASSQGTGVGTPLHF.

V and J are TRBV5-6 and TRBJ1-4, with a tentative D call TRBD1 (6 bases). Trimming removed 2 bases at V and 0 bases at J, with 11 bases between. CDR3 size: 16 residues. CDR1 is SGHDT and CDR2 is YYEEEE in the germline V gene. The CDR3 sequence: CASSLGTLATNEKLFF. The CDR3 bases are TGTGCCAGCAGCTTAGGGACACTTGCAACTAATGAAAAACTGTTTTTT.

The V call is TRBV29-1, the J call TRBJ2-3; TRBD1 agrees at 11 bases. Germline CDR1 reads SQVTM; CDR2 reads ANQGSEA. This CDR3 spans 15 amino acids. V dropped 6 bases and J dropped 2; count of bases not matched to a gene: 7. Here the CDR3 reads CSVGGQGVSTDTQYF. The CDR3, as DNA: TGCAGCGTGGGGGGACAGGGGGTTTCCACAGATACGCAGTATTTT.

The V and J genes are TRBV4-3 and TRBJ2-2, with TRBD2 as a possible D gene (5 bases). The V end lost 0 bases, the J end lost 5 bases, and 7 bases lay between the germline ends. The germline CDR1 and CDR2 sequences are LGHNA and YSLEER. This CDR3 spans 14 amino acids. The CDR3 bases are TGCGCCAGCAGCCAAGAACGGGGTACCGGGGAGCTGTTTTTT. It codes for CASSQERGTGELFF.

The rearrangement links TRBV27 to TRBJ2-1; 10 nucleotides line up with TRBD2. The J segment lost 6 bases and the V segment lost 5 bases, leaving 7 bases of the junction unmatched. This CDR3 is 15 amino acids long. Germline V gives CDR1 MNHEY, CDR2 SMNVEV (reference sequence). DNA for the CDR3: TGTGCCAGCAGTCCTCTAGCGGGAGTGTCCAATGAGCAGTTCTTC. It specifies CASSPLAGVSNEQFF.

The chain joins TRBV3-1 (or the pseudogene TRBV3-2) to TRBJ2-5; D remains unclear. Trimming pared 3 bases from V and 5 bases from J, leaving 4 bases between. The germline CDR1 and CDR2 sequences are LGHDT and YNNKEL (reference sequence). The CDR3 loop spans 11 amino acids. CDR3 DNA sequence: TGTGCCAGCAGCCAGTCGGAGACCCAGTACTTC. Its protein is CASSQSETQYF.

J is TRBJ1-1 and V is TRBV6-5, with 7 bases lining up with TRBD1. V dropped 11 bases and J dropped 1; count of bases not matched to a gene: 4. This CDR3 contains 12 residues. Germline CDR1 and CDR2: MNHEY and SVGAGI. In DNA form, the CDR3 reads TGTGCCCGGGGACAGCAGAACACTGAAGCTTTCTTT. Translating gives CARGQQNTEAFF.

The chain combines TRBV15 with TRBJ2-7; TRBD2 agrees at 8 bases. The J segment lost 0 bases and the V segment lost 4 bases, leaving 5 bases of the junction unmatched. Germline V gives CDR1 LNHNV, CDR2 YYDKDF (reference sequence). The CDR3 runs to 15 residues. The CDR3 nucleotides are TGTGCCACCAGCACCCCTAGCGGGCTCTCCTACGAGCAGTACTTC. It translates to CATSTPSGLSYEQYF.

The CDR3 DNA reads TGTGCCAGCAGGGGACAGGGGAACACTGAAGCTTTCTTT. Residues: CASRGQGNTEAFF. The V gene is TRBV25-1, the J gene TRBJ1-1; 9 bases are a match to TRBD1. The germline gives CDR1 MGHDK, CDR2 SYGVNS. The CDR3 spans 13 residues. Unmatched junction bases numbered 0, after V lost 6 bases and J lost 1 base. Based on the CDR3 plus reference TRBV25-1 and TRBJ1-1, the full variable domain is EADIYQTPRYLVIGTGKKITLECSQTMGHDKMYWYQQDPGMELHLIHYSYGVNSTEKGDLSSESTVSRIRTEHFPLTLESARPSHTSQYLCASRGQGNTEAFFGQGTRLTVV.

The chain carries TRBV18 and TRBJ2-1, with 15 bases that match TRBD2. This CDR3 region has 15 residues. The V segment lost 6 bases and the J segment 9 bases; nucleotides outside the gene matches: 6. Germline V gives CDR1 KGHSH, CDR2 LQKENI. CDR3 amino acids: CASSPGTSGGTEQFF. The CDR3 bases are TGTGCCAGCTCCCCCGGGACTAGCGGGGGGACTGAGCAGTTCTTC. Variable domain in full (rest from reference TRBV18 and TRBJ2-1): NAGVMQNPRHLVRRRGQEARLRCSPMKGHSHVYWYRQLPEEGLKFMVYLQKENIIDESGMPKERFSAEFPKEGPSILRIQQVVRGDSAAYFCASSPGTSGGTEQFFGPGTRLTVL.

Concerning this clone itself: Other DNA sequences in the sample encode the same CDR3. The V gene is TRBV5-1, the J gene TRBJ1-5; D unclear. The CDR3 runs to 13 residues. Germline V lookup: CDR1 SGHRS, CDR2 YFSETQ. V was trimmed by 4 bases and J by 0 bases, leaving 5 bases between them. The DNA of the CDR3 is TGCGCCAGCAGCGGGGATAGCAATCAGCCCCAGCATTTT. It is translated as CASSGDSNQPQHF.

The chain links TRBV25-1 to TRBJ2-2; 7 nucleotides align to TRBD1. V was pared by 4 bases and J by 3 bases, with 11 bases of the junction left unmatched. This CDR3 comprises 17 residues. In germline, CDR1 is MGHDK, CDR2 SYGVNS. This CDR3 reads CASSGSGTVRHTGELFF. The CDR3 nucleotides are TGTGCCAGCAGTGGCTCAGGGACAGTGCGCCACACCGGGGAGCTGTTTTTT.